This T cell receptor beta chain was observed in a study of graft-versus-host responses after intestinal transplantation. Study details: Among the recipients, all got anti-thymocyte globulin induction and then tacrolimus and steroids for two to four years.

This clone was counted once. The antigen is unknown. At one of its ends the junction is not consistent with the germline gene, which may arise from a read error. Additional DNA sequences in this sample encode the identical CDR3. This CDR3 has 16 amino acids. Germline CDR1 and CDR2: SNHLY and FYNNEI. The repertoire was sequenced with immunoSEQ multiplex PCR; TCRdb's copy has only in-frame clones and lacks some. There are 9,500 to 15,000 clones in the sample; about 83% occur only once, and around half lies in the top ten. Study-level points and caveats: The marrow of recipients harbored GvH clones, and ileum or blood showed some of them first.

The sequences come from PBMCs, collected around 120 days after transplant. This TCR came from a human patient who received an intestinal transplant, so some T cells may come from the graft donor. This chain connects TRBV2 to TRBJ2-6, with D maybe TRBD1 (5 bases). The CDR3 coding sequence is TGTGCCAGCAGTGAAGCTGGTTACTCTGGGGCCAACGTCCTGACCTTC. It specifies CASSEAGYSGANVLTF.